Sequencing of this T cell receptor beta chain was carried out in a study of identifying expanded T cells in peripheral blood (dated by TCRdb to the late 2010s). Background for the entire study: Four technical replicates, made by sequencing separate aliquots from the same pool of genomic DNA, were compared pairwise.

Overall results and qualifications from the work: The authors expected that biological variance in healthy repertoires might rise further over much longer intervals, such as months to years. Variance in clone template counts between approximately two-week samples significantly increased with total template count across all healthy donors. Between technical replicates the binomial model flagged about 1.1 differentially abundant clones, whereas over about 2 weeks the binomial model flagged about 16.4 and over approximately four weeks 19 to 20. Both the number of clones called differentially abundant and the false-positive rate were significantly reduced by the beta-binomial model across all healthy-donor time intervals.

No immune events, such as infections, were documented for the healthy donors during the collection period. Blood repertoires from healthy donors were used as a training cohort for calibrating time-dependent variance in a beta-binomial model of differential abundance of T-cell clones. The training cohort comprised about ten healthy donors, 3 female and 7 male. On average the donors were around 45 years old, and their ages spanned about 29 to 64 years. Whole blood from each healthy donor was obtained from a commercial supplier and was collected at three time points approximately 15 days apart. Genomic DNA was extracted from unsorted whole blood for immunosequencing. The immunoSEQ Assay, which uses bias-controlled multiplex PCR amplification of genomic DNA, was used to profile TCRbeta CDR3 regions. Processing in the source paper ran as follows. The absolute abundance of each unique TCRbeta CDR3 region was quantified after sequences were collapsed and filtered. Differential abundance was tested with a binomial (Fisher-equivalent) model and with a beta-binomial model adding time-dependent variance fitted from healthy donors. Clones with fewer than 5 combined templates were excluded, and clones with Benjamini-Hochberg FDR below 0.01 were called differentially abundant. In the beta-binomial model, variance was expressed as a function of the total template count across the two samples, in the form v = (b*log(k)+a)^2. Entries here come from immuneACCESS through TCRdb and include only in-frame sequences with V and J called. Some clones fail to appear in such tables; in the studies checked, an unresolved V gene covers under half of the shortfall, and the cause of the remainder is unknown. The V and J calls and clone size come from that table; D and trimming were worked out from the DNA. The sample table lists 90,000 to 95,000 clones, approximately 88% of them with a count of one. The ten top clones hold about 6% of the sample.

Turning to this clone: Its antigen is currently not known. Base qualities are missing; no much larger clone stands one base away.

The sample was blood. This receptor was obtained from a person between 18 and 69 years old in good health.

The nucleotide sequence is TGCGCCAGCAGCCGCGAGTTGATTTCCCCTGAAGCTTTCTTT. This encodes CASSRELISPEAFF. In this chain, TRBV4-3 is recombined with TRBJ1-1; the D gene remains uncertain. Taken from cysteine to phenylalanine, the CDR3 has 14 residues. CDR3 DNA is the only sequence kept; it has 42 bases, read in frame from the first base. The CDR1 and CDR2 encoded by the germline V gene are LGHNA and YSLEER. V is pared back by 4 bases and J by 6 bases, with 15 bases lying between the germline termini.